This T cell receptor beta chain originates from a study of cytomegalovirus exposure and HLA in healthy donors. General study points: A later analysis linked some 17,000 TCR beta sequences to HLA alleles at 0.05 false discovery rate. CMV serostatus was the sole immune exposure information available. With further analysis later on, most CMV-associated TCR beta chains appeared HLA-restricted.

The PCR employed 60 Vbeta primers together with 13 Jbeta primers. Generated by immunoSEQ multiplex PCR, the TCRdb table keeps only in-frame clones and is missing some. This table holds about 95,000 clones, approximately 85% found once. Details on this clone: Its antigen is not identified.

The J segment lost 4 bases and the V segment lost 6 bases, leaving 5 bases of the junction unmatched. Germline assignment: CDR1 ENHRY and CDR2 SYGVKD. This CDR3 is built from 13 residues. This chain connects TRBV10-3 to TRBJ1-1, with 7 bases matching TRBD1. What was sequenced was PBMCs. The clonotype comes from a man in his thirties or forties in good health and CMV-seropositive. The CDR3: CAIRQGMVTEAFF. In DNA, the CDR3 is TGTGCCATCAGACAGGGGATGGTCACTGAAGCTTTCTTT.